This T cell receptor (beta chain) comes out of a study of memory CD8 T cells in hepatitis C reinfection. In the study overall: After reinfection, a couple of primary-infection resolvers became chronically infected. Reinfection meant HCV RNA positivity after two negatives ≥60 days apart. Pre-reinfection samples were taken 55 to 20 weeks before detection. The study, taken as a whole, reports: About 5 donors were too few for definitive public clonotype conclusions.

The repertoire was sequenced with immunoSEQ multiplex PCR; TCRdb's copy has only in-frame clones and lacks some. The sample holds over 5,500 clones; around 91% are singletons and the top ten take about 22%. Trimming pared 3 bases from V and 4 bases from J, leaving 17 bases between. CDR1 is SNHLY and CDR2 is FYNNEI in the germline V gene. The CDR3 is 16 residues long. Time point specified: pre-reinfection, 55 to 20 weeks before reinfection detection. No in vitro expansion preceded TCR sequencing of the sorted cells. As regards this clone: The antigen is not known.

The TCR comes from a man aged 45-65 years with hepatitis C virus infection. The source material was naive CD8+ T cells sorted from blood. The chain carries TRBV2 and TRBJ2-3, with a possible D match to TRBD1 (6 bases). CDR3 DNA: TGTGCCAGCAGTGACTCCTCAGGGGCGTACGCAGATACGCAGTATTTT. This sequence encodes CASSDSSGAYADTQYF.